This T cell receptor beta chain derives from a study of control samples from healthy donors and cancer patients. Only in-frame clones appear in the TCRdb table, and some are missing; sequencing was by immunoSEQ multiplex PCR. The data show under 20,000 clones, around 83% seen once. The source is a man aged 80 or over with head and neck cancer. The sequencing sample was made of PBMCs.

The CDR3 sequence is CASSLTVTNEKLFF. Here the CDR3 DNA reads TGCGCCAGCAGCTTGACGGTGACTAATGAAAAACTGTTTTTT. V is TRBV5-1 and J is TRBJ1-4; D gene uncertain. V was clipped by 1 base and J by 2 bases, with 6 bases between them. The germline CDR1 and CDR2 sequences are SGHRS and YFSETQ. This CDR3 is built from 14 residues.